This is a list of T cell receptor beta chains from one sample in a study of T cell responses to AZD1222 COVID-19 vaccine. Profiled with immunoSEQ multiplex PCR; TCRdb holds only in-frame clones, not every one. The profile covers some 88,000 clones, with just over 90% appearing a single time and around 5.2% taken by the ten largest. This material consisted of peripheral blood, taken on day 0 of AZD1222 vaccination. These receptors came from an adult in good health. The CDR3 runs from the conserved cysteine through the conserved F or W.

>TRBJ2-7|TRBV29-1
CSVGVGSYEEQYF
>TRBJ2-7|TRBV19
CASSMNRGNEQYF
>TRBJ1-2|TRBV4-2
CASSQSENYGYTF
>TRBJ1-3|TRBV10-1
CASSESRGGVGNTIYF
>TRBJ2-4|TRBV24-1
CATSGYSGPLAKNIQYF
>TRBJ1-5|TRBV6-6
CASGPPGDGNQPQHF
>TRBJ2-7|TRBV2
CASSGSGRGGEQYF
>TRBJ1-3|TRBV16
CASSPGTVSGNTIYF
>TRBJ1-2|TRBV3-1/TRBV3-2
CASSDWLGGYTF
>TRBJ2-7|TRBV7-6
CASSPIVGTGYNEQYF
>TRBJ1-5|TRBV3-1/TRBV3-2
CASSQGVGANQPQHF
>TRBJ1-2|TRBV5-6
CASSWSGTDYGYTF
>TRBJ2-7|TRBV15
CATSRDLDAEQYF
>TRBJ2-3|TRBV18
CASSPLTAGGTDTQYF
>TRBJ1-5|TRBV5-8
CASSLVRAQPQHF
>TRBJ2-1|TRBV3-1/TRBV3-2
CASSQDAGTGGTEQFF
>TRBJ1-4|TRBV2
CASSGQGADNEKLFF
>TRBJ1-5|TRBV12-3/TRBV12-4
CASSFSSNQPQHF
>TRBJ2-5|TRBV29-1
CSVILNRYQETQYF
>TRBJ2-1|TRBV11-2
CASSLDFSGNEQFF
>TRBJ2-3|TRBV5-4
CASSPVGSDTQYF
>TRBJ2-1|TRBV24-1
CATSEPGTRYNEQFF
>TRBJ2-7|TRBV7-3
CASSSTGGEYF
>TRBJ2-7|TRBV10-3
CAISRDTPSEQYF
>TRBJ1-4|TRBV7-2
CASGYSYEKLFF
>TRBJ2-2|TRBV5-3
CARSLAGLAGGLSGELFF
>TRBJ1-2|TRBV29-1
CSVGGTNYGYTF
>TRBJ1-4|TRBV30
CAWSAGGGANEKLFF
>TRBJ2-7|TRBV19
CASRGTGHTYEQYF
>TRBJ1-3|TRBV4-2
CASSQAGSGNTIYF
>TRBJ1-2|TRBV2
CASTVGGADGYTF
>TRBJ2-5|TRBV24-1
CATSDSRDREETQYF
>TRBJ2-1|TRBV29-1
CSGGRGTTAYNEQFF
>TRBJ2-3|TRBV25-1
CASSEGGRSGTDTQYF
>TRBJ2-1|TRBV4-3
CASSQDSIGGQFF
>TRBJ2-5|TRBV12-3/TRBV12-4
CASRPRMGTQYF
>TRBJ1-1|TRBV28
CASSSNAEAFF
>TRBJ2-7|TRBV5-4
CASSRDHEQYF
>TRBJ1-6|TRBV18
CASSPPGGTNSPLHF
>TRBJ2-2|TRBV7-6
CASSRAGIGELFF
>TRBJ2-1|TRBV19
CASTTGLSYNEQFF
>TRBJ2-1|TRBV19
CASSIGTSGSNEQFF
>TRBJ1-5|TRBV6-5
CASQPQGNQPQHF
>TRBJ2-4|TRBV19
CASSMVRGLAGESQNIQYF
>TRBJ1-5|TRBV6-5
CASSHNGAQPQHF
>TRBJ2-7|TRBV6-6
CASSYLDDVVHEQYF
>TRBJ2-7|TRBV6-5
CASRNTISEQYF
>TRBJ2-5|TRBV27
CASSLTGGRETQYF